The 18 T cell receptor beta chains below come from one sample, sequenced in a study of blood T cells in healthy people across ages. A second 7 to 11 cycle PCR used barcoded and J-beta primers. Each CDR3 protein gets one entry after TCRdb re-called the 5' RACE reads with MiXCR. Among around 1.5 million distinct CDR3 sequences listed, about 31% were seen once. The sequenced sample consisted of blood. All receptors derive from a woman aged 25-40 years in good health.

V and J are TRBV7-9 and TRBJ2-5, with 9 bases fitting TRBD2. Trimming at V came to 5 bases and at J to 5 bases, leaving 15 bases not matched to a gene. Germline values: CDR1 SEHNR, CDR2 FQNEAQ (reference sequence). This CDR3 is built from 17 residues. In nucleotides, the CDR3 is TGTGCCAGCAGCCAAGATAGGACTAGCGTCAAAGGGGAGACCCAGTACTTC. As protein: CASSQDRTSVKGETQYF.

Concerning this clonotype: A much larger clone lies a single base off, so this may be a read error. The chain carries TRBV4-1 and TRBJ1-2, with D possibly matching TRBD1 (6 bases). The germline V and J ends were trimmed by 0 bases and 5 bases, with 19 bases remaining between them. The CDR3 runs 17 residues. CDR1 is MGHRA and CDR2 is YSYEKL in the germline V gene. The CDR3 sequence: CASSQEVEGPGAYGYTF. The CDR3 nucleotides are TGCGCCAGCAGCCAAGAAGTCGAGGGACCGGGGGCGTATGGCTACACCTTC.

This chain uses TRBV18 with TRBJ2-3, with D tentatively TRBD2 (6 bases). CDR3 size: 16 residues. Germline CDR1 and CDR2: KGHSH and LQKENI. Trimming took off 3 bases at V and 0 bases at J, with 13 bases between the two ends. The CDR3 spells CASSPEYGTSTDTQYF. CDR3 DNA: TGTGCCAGCTCACCGGAGTATGGGACTAGCACAGATACGCAGTATTTT.

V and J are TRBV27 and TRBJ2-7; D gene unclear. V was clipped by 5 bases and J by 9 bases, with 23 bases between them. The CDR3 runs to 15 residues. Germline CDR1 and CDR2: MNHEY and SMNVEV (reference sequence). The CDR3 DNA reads TGTGCCAGCAGTCCCCCACCGGGTGCTAGGAGAATGCAGTACTTC. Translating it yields CASSPPPGARRMQYF.

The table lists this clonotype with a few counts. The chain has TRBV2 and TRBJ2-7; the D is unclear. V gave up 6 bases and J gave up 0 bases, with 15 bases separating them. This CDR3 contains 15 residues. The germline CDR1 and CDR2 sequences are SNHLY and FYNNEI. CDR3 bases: TGTGCCAGCAGGCCTGAGACTGGAAGCTCCTACGAGCAGTACTTC. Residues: CASRPETGSSYEQYF.

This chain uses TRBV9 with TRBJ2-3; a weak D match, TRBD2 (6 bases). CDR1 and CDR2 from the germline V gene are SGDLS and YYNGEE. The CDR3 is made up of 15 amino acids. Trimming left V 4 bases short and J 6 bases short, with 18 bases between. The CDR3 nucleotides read TGTGCCAGCAGCACTGCGAAAGCGGAGGGGGATACGCAGTATTTT. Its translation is CASSTAKAEGDTQYF. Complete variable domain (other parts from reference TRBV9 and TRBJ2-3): DSGVTQTPKHLITATGQRVTLRCSPRSGDLSVYWYQQSLDQGLQFLIQYYNGEERAKGNILERFSAQQFPDLHSELNLSSLELGDSALYFCASSTAKAEGDTQYFGPGTRLTVL.

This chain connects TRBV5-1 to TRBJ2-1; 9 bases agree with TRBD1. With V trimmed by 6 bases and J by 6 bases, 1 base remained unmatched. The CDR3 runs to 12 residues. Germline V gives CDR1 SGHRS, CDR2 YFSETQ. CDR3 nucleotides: TGCGCCAGCAAACAGGGGGCCAATGAGCAGTTCTTC. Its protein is CASKQGANEQFF.

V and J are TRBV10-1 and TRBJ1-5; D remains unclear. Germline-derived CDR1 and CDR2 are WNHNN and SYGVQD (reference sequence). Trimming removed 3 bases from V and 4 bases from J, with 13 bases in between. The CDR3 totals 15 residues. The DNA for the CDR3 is TGCGCCAGCAGTGAACCCTGGCCGGCGAATCAGCCCCAGCATTTT. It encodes CASSEPWPANQPQHF.

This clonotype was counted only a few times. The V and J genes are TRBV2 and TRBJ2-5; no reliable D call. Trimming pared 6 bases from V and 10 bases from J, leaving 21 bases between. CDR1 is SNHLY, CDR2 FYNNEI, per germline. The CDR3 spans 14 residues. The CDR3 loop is CASRLVSVEKDQYF. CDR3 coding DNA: TGTGCCAGCAGGCTGGTGTCGGTGGAGAAAGACCAGTACTTC.

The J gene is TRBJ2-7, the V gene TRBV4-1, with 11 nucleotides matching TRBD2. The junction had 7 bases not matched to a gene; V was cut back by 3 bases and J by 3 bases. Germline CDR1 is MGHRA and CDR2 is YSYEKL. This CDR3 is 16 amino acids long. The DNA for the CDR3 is TGCGCCAGCAGCCAGTCCGGGACTAGCGGAATCTACGAGCAGTACTTC. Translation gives CASSQSGTSGIYEQYF.

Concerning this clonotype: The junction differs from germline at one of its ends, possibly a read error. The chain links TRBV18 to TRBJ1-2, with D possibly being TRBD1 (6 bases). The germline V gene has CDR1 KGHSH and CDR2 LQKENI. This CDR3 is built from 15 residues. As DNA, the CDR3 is TGTGCCAGCTCACCGGAATCCAGGGGTTCGGTTGGCTGCACCTTC. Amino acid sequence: CASSPESRGSVGCTF. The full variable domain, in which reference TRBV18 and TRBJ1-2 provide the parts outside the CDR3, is NAGVMQNPRHLVRRRGQEARLRCSPMKGHSHVYWYRQLPEEGLKFMVYLQKENIIDESGMPKERFSAEFPKEGPSILRIQQVVRGDSAAYFCASSPESRGSVGCTFGSGTRLTVV.

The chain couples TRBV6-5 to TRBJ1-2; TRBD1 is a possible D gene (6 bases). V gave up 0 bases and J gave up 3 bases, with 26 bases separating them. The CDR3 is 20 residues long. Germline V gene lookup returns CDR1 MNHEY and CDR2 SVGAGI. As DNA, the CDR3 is TGTGCCAGCAGTTACTCGATTGGGCGCTCACAGGGTCCTACTGACTATGGCTACACCTTC. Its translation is CASSYSIGRSQGPTDYGYTF.

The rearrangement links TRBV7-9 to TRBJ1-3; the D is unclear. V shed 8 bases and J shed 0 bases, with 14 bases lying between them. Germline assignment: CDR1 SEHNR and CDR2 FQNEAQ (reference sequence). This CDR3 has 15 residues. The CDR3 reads CASGRRTLSGNTIYF. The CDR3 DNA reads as TGTGCCAGCGGACGCAGGACCCTCTCTGGAAACACCATATATTTT.

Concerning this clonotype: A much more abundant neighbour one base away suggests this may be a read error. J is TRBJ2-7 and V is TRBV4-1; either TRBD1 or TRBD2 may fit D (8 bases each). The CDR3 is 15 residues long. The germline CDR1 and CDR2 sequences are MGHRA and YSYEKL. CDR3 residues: CVSSQGAGGAYEQYF. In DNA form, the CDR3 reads TGCGTCAGCAGCCAGGGGGCCGGGGGGGCCTACGAGCAGTACTTC.

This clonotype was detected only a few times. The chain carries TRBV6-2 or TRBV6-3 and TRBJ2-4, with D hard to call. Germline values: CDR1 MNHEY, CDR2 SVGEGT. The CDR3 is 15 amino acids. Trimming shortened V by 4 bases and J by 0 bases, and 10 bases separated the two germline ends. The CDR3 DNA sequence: TGTGCCAGCAGTTCCCCCAGACTAGCCAAAAACATTCAGTACTTC. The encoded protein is CASSSPRLAKNIQYF.

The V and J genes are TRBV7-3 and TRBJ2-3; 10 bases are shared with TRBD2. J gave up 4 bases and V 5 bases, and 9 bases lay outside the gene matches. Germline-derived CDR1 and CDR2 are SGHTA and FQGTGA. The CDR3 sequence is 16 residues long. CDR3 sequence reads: CASSPRPSGSADTQYF. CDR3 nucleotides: TGTGCCAGCAGCCCTCGGCCTAGCGGGAGTGCAGATACGCAGTATTTT.

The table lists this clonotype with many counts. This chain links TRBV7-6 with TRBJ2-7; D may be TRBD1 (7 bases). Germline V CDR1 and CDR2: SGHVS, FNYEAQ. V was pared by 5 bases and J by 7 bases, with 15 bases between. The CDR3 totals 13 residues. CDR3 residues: CASSIRQGGEQYF. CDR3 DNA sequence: TGTGCCAGCAGCATCCGACAGGGAGGAGAGCAGTACTTC.

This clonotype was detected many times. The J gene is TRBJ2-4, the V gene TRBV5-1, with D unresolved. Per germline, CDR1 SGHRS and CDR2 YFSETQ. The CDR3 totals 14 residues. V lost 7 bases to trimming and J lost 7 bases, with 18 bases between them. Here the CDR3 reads CASGEKIDGNIQYF. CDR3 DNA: TGCGCCAGCGGGGAAAAAATCGATGGGAACATTCAGTACTTC.